The T cell receptor beta chain under discussion was sequenced for a study of blood T cell repertoires in COVID-19. Study as a whole: The samples span acute and convalescent COVID-19 from the United States, Italy and Spain. Sources were T cells, B-cell-depleted T cells, or PBMCs; the material itself was cDNA or gDNA.

In the authors' methods: Using reference gene primer amplification, nucleated cell counts were estimated. The protocol was immunoSEQ multiplex PCR, while the TCRdb copy is restricted to in-frame clones and leaves out a portion. V and J calls and clone size follow that table, whereas D and trimming were derived from the DNA. In the table there are around 100,000 clones, roughly 86% of which are singletons. Trimming took 3 bases from V and 2 from J, leaving 14 bases between them. Germline values: CDR1 LGHDT, CDR2 YNNKEL (reference sequence). CDR3 length: 16 residues. The rearrangement links TRBV3-1 (or the pseudogene TRBV3-2) to TRBJ1-3, with TRBD1 as a possible D gene (5 bases). Sequenced input: peripheral blood. This receptor was identified in a man aged 35-49 years with acute or convalescent COVID-19. The CDR3 here is CASSQKGPIAGNTIYF. Written as DNA, the CDR3 is TGTGCCAGCAGCCAGAAGGGGCCCATCGCTGGAAACACCATATATTTT.